What follows are 2 T cell receptor beta chains derived from one specimen sequenced in a study of blood T cell repertoires in COVID-19. Profiled with immunoSEQ multiplex PCR; TCRdb holds only in-frame clones, not every one. This sample has roughly 71,000 clones; less than 85% occur once, and the top ten carry around a sixth. Sequencing used peripheral blood. The source is a woman aged 80 or over with acute or convalescent COVID-19.

The chain couples TRBV3-1 (or the pseudogene TRBV3-2) to TRBJ1-2, with 8 bases that match TRBD1. The CDR3 contains 17 residues. Trimming cost V 4 bases and J 4 bases; bases outside gene matches: 14. The germline gives CDR1 LGHDT, CDR2 YNNKEL (reference sequence). DNA of the CDR3: TGTGCCAGCAGCCTGATAACCCCAGGGGGCACGGGCTATGGCTACACCTTC. Translated: CASSLITPGGTGYGYTF.

This clone was picked up a small number of times. The J gene is TRBJ1-2, the V gene TRBV5-6; D not resolved. The V and J ends lost 5 bases and 8 bases respectively, with 10 bases between them. Germline-derived CDR1 and CDR2 are SGHDT and YYEEEE. The CDR3 consists of 11 residues. The CDR3 sequence: CASSREGGYTF. The CDR3 DNA reads as TGTGCCAGCAGTCGGGAGGGAGGCTACACCTTC. Full variable domain (missing parts from reference TRBV5-6 and TRBJ1-2): DAGVTQSPTHLIKTRGQQVTLRCSPKSGHDTVSWYQQALGQGPQFIFQYYEEEERQRGNFPDRFSGHQFPNYSSELNVNALLLGDSALYLCASSREGGYTFGSGTRLTVV.